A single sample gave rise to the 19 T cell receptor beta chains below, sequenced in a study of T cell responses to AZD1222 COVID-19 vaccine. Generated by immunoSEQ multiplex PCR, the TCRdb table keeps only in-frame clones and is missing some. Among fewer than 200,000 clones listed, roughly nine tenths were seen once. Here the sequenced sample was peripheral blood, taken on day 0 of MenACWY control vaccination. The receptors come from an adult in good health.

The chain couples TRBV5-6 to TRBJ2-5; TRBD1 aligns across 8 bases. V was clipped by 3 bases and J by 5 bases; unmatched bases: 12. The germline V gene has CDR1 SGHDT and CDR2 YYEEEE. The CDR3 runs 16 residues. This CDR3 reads CASSYFTGGTGETQYF. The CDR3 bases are TGTGCCAGCAGCTACTTTACAGGGGGAACTGGGGAGACCCAGTACTTC.

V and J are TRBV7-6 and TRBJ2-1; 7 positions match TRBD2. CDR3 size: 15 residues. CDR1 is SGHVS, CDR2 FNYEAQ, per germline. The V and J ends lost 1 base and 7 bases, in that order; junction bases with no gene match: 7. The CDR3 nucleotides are TGTGCCAGCAGCTTAGGAAGTAGCGGGTTGAATGAGCAGTTCTTC. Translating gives CASSLGSSGLNEQFF.

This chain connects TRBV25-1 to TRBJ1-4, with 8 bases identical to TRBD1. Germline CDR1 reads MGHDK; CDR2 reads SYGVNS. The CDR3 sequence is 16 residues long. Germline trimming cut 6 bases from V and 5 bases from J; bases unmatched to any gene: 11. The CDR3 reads CASSASSRGRNEKLFF. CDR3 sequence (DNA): TGTGCCAGCAGCGCATCCTCCAGGGGGCGGAATGAAAAACTGTTTTTT.

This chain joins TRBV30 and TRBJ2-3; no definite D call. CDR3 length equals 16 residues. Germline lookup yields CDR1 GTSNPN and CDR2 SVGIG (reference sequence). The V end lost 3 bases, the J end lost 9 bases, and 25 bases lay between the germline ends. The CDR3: CAWSPPTTAVTPTQYF. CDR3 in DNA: TGTGCCTGGAGCCCTCCGACAACGGCAGTAACCCCCACGCAGTATTTT.

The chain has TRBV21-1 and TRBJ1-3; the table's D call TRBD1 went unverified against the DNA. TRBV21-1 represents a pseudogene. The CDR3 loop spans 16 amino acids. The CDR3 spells CASSKEGGQSGNTIYF. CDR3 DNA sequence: TGTGCCAGCAGCAAAGAGGGGGGACAGTCTGGAAACACCATATATTTT.

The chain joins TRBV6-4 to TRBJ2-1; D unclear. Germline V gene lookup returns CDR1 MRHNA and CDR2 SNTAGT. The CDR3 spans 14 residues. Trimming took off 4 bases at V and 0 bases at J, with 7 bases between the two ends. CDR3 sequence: CASSASNSYNEQFF. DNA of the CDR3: TGTGCCAGCAGTGCCAGCAACTCCTACAATGAGCAGTTCTTC.

The CDR3: CASRSRGGNTEAFF. In DNA form, the CDR3 reads TGTGCCAGCCGAAGTAGGGGGGGGAACACTGAAGCTTTCTTT. The rearrangement uses TRBV6-5 and TRBJ1-1; tentative D call: TRBD1 (6 bases). The germline CDR1 and CDR2 sequences are MNHEY and SVGAGI. Trimming removed 8 bases at V and 1 base at J, with 14 bases between. The CDR3 runs to 14 residues.

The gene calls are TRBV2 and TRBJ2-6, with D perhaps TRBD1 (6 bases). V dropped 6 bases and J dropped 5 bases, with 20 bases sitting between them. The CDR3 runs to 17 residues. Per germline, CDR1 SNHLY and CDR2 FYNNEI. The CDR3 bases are TGTGCCAGCAGATCCTACAGGGACGCTCGCTGGGCCAACGTCCTGACTTTC. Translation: CASRSYRDARWANVLTF.

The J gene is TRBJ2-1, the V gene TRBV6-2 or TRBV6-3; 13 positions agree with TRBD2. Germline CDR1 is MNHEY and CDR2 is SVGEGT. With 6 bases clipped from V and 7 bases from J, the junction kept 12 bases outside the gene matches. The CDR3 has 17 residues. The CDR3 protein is CASSPPGLAGTGNEQFF. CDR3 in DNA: TGTGCCAGCAGCCCTCCGGGACTAGCGGGAACGGGAAATGAGCAGTTCTTC.

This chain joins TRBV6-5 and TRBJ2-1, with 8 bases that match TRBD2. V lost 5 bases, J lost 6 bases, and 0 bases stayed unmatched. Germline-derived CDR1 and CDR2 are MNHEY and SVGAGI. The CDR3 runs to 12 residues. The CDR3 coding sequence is TGTGCCAGCAGTCTAGCGGGCAATGAGCAGTTCTTC. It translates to CASSLAGNEQFF.

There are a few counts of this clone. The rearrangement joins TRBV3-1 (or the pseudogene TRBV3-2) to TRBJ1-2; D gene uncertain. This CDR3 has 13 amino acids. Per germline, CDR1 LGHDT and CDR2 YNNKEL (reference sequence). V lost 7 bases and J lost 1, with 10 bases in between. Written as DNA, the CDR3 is TGTGCCAGCAAGAACAGCAATAACTATGGCTACACCTTC. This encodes CASKNSNNYGYTF.

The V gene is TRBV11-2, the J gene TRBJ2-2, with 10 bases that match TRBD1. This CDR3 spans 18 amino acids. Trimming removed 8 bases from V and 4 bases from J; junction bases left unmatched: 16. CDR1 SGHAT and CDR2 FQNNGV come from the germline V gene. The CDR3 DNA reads TGTGCCAGCTCACGGACAGGGGGGCGAGGAGGGGCCACCGGGGAGCTGTTTTTT. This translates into CASSRTGGRGGATGELFF.

The CDR3 protein is CASSRVLGLAADTQYF. CDR3 DNA: TGTGCCAGCAGCCGCGTCCTAGGGCTAGCGGCAGATACGCAGTATTTT. The chain combines TRBV3-1 (or the pseudogene TRBV3-2) with TRBJ2-3; 7 bases are shared with TRBD2. There are 16 residues in the CDR3. V gave up 4 bases and J gave up 4 bases; unmatched junction bases: 11. The germline V gene has CDR1 LGHDT and CDR2 YNNKEL (reference sequence).

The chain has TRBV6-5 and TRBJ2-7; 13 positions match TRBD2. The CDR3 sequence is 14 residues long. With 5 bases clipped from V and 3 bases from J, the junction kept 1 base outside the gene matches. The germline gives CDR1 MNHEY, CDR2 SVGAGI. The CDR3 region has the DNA TGTGCCAGCAGTAGACTAGCGGGAGGCTACGAGCAGTACTTC. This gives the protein CASSRLAGGYEQYF.

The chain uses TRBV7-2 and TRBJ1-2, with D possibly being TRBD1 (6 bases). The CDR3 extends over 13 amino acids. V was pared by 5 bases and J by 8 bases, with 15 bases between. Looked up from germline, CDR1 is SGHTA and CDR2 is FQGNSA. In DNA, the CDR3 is TGTGCCAGCAGCAGGGACATTGCAGGCGGCTACACCTTC. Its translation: CASSRDIAGGYTF.

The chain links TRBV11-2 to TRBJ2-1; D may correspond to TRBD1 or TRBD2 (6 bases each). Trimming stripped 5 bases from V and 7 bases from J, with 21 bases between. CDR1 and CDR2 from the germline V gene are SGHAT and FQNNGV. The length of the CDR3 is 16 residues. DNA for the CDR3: TGTGCCAGCAGCCCCGGTGCGGGACAAAGGAGGAATGAGCAGTTCTTC. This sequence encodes CASSPGAGQRRNEQFF.

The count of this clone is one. The CDR3 here is CASSSLSGLRYEQYF. CDR3 DNA: TGTGCCAGCAGTTCTCTATCCGGACTCCGCTACGAGCAGTACTTC. The chain uses TRBV6-2 or TRBV6-3 and TRBJ2-7; possible D gene TRBD2, 5 bases. This CDR3 contains 15 residues. Germline values: CDR1 MNHEY, CDR2 SVGEGT. V shed 4 bases and J shed 3 bases, with 16 bases lying between them.

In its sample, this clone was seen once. The DNA for the CDR3 is TGTGCCAGCAGCGTAGGAGGGACTGCAGAAAAACTGTTTTTT. Amino acids: CASSVGGTAEKLFF. The chain uses TRBV9 and TRBJ1-4; D is possibly TRBD1 (5 bases). Germline loops: CDR1 SGDLS, CDR2 YYNGEE. V dropped 0 bases and J dropped 8 bases, with 11 bases sitting between them. The CDR3 runs to 14 residues.

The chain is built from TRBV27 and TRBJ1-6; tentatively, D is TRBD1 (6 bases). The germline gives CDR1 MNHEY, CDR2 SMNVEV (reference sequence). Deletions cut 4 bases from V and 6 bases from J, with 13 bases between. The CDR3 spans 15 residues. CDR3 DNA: TGTGCCAGCAGTTCTGCCGGGGGGCGTAATTCACCCCTCCACTTT. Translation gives CASSSAGGRNSPLHF.